This TCR beta chain was identified during a study of neurological immune-mediated disorders. Study-wide context: The 35 or so patients with multiple sclerosis comprised around 30 relapsing-remitting cases and 3 secondary progressive cases. The study's findings and limits: No CDR3 amino acid sequences were shared by expanded clones across subjects, suggesting private repertoires in all groups.

Trimming took 6 bases from V and 1 from J, leaving 9 bases between them. CDR1 and CDR2 (germline): SGHTA, FQGNSA. The CDR3 totals 13 residues. This clonotype has a count of ten or more. Its antigen remains unidentified. MiXCR was run by TCRdb on the 5' RACE reads, yielding one entry per CDR3 protein. The sample has roughly 60,000 distinct CDR3 sequences; 2.5% are singletons. The sequencing sample was made of PBMCs. V gene TRBV7-2 combines with J gene TRBJ2-5; D tentatively reads TRBD1 or TRBD2 (5 bases each). This clonotype was obtained from a man between 45 and 60 years old with multiple sclerosis. The CDR3 DNA reads as TGTGCCAGCAGTGCCGGGACCCAAGAGACCCAGTACTTC. Translation gives CASSAGTQETQYF.